The clone carrying this T cell receptor beta chain came up a few times. What it recognizes is unknown. The data were produced by immunoSEQ multiplex PCR, yet TCRdb's version contains in-frame clones alone and is incomplete. The sample includes about 21,000 clones, about 79% seen only once; the top ten take roughly 12%. The unexposed donors gave CD4+ T cells in about 2011-2019, prior to COVID-19. Isolation of CD4+ T cells took place after around eleven days in culture. This sample stems from a study of CD4 T cells in relation to SARS-CoV-2 and coronaviruses. This CDR3 spans 14 amino acids. Trimming removed 4 bases from V and 8 bases from J; junction bases left unmatched: 6. Germline CDR1 reads SGHNT; CDR2 reads YYREEE (reference sequence).

This rearrangement joins TRBV5-4 to TRBJ1-2; 12 bases agree with TRBD1. The clonotype comes from a human donor in good health. Sequenced input: CD4+ T cells from PBMCs, cultured in vitro. Written as DNA, the CDR3 is TGTGCCAGCAGCGTTGGTGGGACAGGGGGCGGCTACACCTTC. Residues: CASSVGGTGGGYTF.